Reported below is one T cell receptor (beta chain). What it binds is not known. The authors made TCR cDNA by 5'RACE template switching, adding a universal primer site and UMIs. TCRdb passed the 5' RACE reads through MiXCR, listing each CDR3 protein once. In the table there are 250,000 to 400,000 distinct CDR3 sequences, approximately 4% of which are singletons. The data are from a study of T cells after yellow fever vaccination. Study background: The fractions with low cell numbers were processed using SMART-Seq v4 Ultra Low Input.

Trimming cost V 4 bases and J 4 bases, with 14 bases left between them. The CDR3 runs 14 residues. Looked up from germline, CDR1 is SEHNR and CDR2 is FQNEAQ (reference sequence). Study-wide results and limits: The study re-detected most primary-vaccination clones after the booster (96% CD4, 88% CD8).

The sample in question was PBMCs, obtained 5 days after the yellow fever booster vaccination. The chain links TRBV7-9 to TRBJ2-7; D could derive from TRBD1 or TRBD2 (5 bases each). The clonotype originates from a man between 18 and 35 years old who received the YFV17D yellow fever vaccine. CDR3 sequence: CASSSGGDRYEQYF. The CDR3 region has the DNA TGTGCCAGCAGCTCTGGGGGAGACCGTTACGAGCAGTACTTC. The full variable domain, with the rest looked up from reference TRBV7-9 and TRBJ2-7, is DTGVSQNPRHKITKRGQNVTFRCDPISEHNRLYWYRQTLGQGPEFLTYFQNEAQLEKSRLLSDRFSAERPKGSFSTLEIQRTEQGDSAMYLCASSSGGDRYEQYFGPGTRLTVT.